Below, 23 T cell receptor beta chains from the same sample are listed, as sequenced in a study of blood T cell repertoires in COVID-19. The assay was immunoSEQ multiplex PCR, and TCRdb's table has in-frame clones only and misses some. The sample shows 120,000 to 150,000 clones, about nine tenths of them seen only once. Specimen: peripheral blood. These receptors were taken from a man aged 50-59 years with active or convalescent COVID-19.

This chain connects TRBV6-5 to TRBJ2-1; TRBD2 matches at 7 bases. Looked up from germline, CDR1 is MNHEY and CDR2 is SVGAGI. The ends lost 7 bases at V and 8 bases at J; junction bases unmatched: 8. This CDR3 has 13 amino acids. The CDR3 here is CASTRRGVDEQFF. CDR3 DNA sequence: TGTGCCAGCACCAGACGGGGGGTCGATGAGCAGTTCTTC.

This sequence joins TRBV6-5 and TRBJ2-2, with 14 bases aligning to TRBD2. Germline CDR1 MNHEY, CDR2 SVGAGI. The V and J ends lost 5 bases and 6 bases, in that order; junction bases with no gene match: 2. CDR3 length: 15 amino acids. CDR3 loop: CASSPGLAGAGELFF. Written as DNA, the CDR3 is TGTGCCAGCAGTCCGGGACTAGCGGGAGCCGGGGAGCTGTTTTTT.

CDR3 DNA: TGTGCCAGCAGACCGGGGAGTAATTCACCCCTCCACTTT. Protein sequence: CASRPGSNSPLHF. V and J are TRBV6-5 and TRBJ1-6; the D is unclear. V lost 6 bases and J lost 6, with 9 bases in between. The CDR3 is 13 residues long. Germline V gene lookup returns CDR1 MNHEY and CDR2 SVGAGI.

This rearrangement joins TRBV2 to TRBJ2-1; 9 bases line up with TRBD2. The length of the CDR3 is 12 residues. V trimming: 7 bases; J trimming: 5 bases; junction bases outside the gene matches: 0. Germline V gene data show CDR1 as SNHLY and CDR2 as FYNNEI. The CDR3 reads CASTSGNNEQFF. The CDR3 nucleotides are TGTGCCAGCACTAGCGGGAACAATGAGCAGTTCTTC.

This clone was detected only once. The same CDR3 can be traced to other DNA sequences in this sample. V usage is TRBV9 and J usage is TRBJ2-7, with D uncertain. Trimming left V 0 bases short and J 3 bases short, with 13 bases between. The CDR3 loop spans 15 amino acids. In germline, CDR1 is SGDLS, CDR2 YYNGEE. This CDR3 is CASSVGPDYSYEQYF. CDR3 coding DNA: TGTGCCAGCAGCGTAGGTCCCGATTACAGCTACGAGCAGTACTTC. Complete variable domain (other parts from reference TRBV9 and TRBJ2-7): DSGVTQTPKHLITATGQRVTLRCSPRSGDLSVYWYQQSLDQGLQFLIQYYNGEERAKGNILERFSAQQFPDLHSELNLSSLELGDSALYFCASSVGPDYSYEQYFGPGTRLTVT.

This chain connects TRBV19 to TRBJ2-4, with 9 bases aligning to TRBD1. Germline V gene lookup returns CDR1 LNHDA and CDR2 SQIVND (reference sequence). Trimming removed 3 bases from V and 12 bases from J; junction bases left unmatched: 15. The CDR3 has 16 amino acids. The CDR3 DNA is TGTGCCAGTAGTATGGGGCTAGGACAGGGGCAAAAGGATCAGTACTTC. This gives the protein CASSMGLGQGQKDQYF. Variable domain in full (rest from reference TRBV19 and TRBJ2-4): DGGITQSPKYLFRKEGQNVTLSCEQNLNHDAMYWYRQDPGQGLRLIYYSQIVNDFQKGDIAEGYSVSREKKESFPLTVTSAQKNPTAFYLCASSMGLGQGQKDQYFGAGTRLSVL.

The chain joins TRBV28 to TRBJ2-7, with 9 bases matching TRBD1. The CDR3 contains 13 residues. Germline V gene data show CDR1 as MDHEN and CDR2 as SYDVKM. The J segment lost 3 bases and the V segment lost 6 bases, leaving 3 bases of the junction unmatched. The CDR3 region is CASRTGGVYEQYF. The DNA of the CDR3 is TGTGCCAGCAGAACAGGGGGCGTCTACGAGCAGTACTTC.

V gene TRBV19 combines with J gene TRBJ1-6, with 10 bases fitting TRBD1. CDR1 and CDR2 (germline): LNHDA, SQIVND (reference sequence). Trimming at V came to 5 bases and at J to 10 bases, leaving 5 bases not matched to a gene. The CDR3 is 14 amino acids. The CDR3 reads CASSPRTGGSPLHF. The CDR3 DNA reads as TGTGCCAGTAGTCCTCGGACAGGGGGGTCACCCCTCCACTTT.

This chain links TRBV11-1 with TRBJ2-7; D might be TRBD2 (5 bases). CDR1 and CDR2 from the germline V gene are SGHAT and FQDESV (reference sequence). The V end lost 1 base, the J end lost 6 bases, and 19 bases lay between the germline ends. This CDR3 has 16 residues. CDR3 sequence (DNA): TGTGCCAGCAGCTTAGAGGGAGTAGTACGAATCGGCGAGCAGTACTTC. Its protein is CASSLEGVVRIGEQYF.

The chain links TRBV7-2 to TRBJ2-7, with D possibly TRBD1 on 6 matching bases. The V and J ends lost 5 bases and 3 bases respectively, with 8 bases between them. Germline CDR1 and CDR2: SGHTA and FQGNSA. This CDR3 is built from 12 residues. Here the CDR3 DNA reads TGTGCCAGCAGCAGACAGGACTACGAGCAGTACTTC. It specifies CASSRQDYEQYF.

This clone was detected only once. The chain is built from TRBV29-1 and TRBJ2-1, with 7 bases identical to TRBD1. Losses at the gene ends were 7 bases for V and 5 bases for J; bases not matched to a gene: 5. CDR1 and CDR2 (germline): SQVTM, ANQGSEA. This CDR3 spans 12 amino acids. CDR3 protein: CSDWTGNNEQFF. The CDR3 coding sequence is TGCAGCGACTGGACAGGAAACAATGAGCAGTTCTTC.

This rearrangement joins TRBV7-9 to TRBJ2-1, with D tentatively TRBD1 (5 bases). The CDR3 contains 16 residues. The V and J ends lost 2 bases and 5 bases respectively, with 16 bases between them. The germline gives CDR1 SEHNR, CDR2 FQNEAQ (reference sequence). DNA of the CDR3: TGTGCCAGCAGCTTATTAGCTTGGGGCCAACACAATGAGCAGTTCTTC. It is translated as CASSLLAWGQHNEQFF.

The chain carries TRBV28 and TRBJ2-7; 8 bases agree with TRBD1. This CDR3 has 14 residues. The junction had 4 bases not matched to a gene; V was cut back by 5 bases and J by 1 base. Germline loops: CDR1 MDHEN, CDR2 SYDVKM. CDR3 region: CASSPTGGSYEQYF. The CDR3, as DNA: TGTGCCAGCAGTCCTACAGGGGGTTCCTACGAGCAGTACTTC.

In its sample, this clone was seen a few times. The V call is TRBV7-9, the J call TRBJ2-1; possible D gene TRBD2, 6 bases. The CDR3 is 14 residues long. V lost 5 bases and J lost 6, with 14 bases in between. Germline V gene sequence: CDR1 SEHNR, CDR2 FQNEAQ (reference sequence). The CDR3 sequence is CASSTQDYTNEQFF. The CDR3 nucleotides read TGTGCCAGCAGCACCCAGGACTATACCAATGAGCAGTTCTTC.

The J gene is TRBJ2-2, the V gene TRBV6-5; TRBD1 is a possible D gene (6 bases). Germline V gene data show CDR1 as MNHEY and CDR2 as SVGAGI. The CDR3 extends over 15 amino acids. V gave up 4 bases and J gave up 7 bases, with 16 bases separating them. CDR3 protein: CASSSADRKSGELFF. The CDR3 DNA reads TGTGCCAGCAGTTCTGCCGACAGGAAAAGCGGGGAGCTGTTTTTT.

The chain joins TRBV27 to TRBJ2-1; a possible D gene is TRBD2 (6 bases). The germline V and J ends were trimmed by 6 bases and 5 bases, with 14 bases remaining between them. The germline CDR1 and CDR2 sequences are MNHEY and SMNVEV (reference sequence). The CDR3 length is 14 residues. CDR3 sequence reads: CASRAGPPNNEQFF. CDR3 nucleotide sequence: TGTGCCAGCAGGGCGGGACCTCCAAACAATGAGCAGTTCTTC.

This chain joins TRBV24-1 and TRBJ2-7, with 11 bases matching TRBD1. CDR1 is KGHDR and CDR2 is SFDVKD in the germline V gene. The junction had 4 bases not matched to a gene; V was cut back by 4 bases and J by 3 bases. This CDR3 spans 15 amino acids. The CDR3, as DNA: TGTGCCACCAGTGAGGGGACAGGGGGGCTCTACGAGCAGTACTTC. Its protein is CATSEGTGGLYEQYF.

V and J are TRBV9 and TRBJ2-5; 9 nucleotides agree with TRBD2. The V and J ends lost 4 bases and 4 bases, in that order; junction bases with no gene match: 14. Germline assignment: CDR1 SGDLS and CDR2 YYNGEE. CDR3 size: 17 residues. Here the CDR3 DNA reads TGTGCCAGCAGCTCACCCCGGGGTAGCGGGAGTATAGAGACCCAGTACTTC. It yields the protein CASSSPRGSGSIETQYF.

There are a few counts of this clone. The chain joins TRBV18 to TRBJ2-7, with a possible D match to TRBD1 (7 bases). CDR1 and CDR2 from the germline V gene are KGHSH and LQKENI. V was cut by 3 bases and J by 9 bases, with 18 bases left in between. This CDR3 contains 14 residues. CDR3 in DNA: TGTGCCAGCTCACCCGAATTCAGGGGGGTGAGGCAGTACTTC. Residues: CASSPEFRGVRQYF. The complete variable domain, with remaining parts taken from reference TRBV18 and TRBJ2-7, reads NAGVMQNPRHLVRRRGQEARLRCSPMKGHSHVYWYRQLPEEGLKFMVYLQKENIIDESGMPKERFSAEFPKEGPSILRIQQVVRGDSAAYFCASSPEFRGVRQYFGPGTRLTVT.

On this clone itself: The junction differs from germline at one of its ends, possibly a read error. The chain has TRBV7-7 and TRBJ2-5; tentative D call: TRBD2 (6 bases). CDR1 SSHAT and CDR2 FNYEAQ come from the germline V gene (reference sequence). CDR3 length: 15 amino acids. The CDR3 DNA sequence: TGTGCTAGCAGCCCCTTTGGCGGGGTTGTGGAGACCCAGTACTTC. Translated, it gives CASSPFGGVVETQYF.

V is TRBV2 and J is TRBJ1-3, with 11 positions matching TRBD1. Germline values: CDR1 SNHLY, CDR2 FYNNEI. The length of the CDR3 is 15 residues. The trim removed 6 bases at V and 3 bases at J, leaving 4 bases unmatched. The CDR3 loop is CASRGQGDGGNTIYF. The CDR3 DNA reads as TGTGCCAGCAGGGGACAGGGGGATGGTGGAAACACCATATATTTT.

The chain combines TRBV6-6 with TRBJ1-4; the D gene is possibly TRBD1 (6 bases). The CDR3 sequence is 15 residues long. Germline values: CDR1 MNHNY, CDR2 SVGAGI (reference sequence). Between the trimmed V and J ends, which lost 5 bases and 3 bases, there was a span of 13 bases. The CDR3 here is CASSPRDKPNEKLFF. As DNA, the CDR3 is TGTGCCAGCAGTCCCCGGGACAAGCCTAATGAAAAACTGTTTTTT.

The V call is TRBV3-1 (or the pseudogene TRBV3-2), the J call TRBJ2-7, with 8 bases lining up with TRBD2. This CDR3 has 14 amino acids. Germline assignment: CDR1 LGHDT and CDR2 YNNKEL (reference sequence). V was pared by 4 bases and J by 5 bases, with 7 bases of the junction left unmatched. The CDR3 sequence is CASSPSPGGDEQYF. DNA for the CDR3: TGTGCCAGCAGCCCGTCGCCGGGGGGGGACGAGCAGTACTTC.